These T cell receptor beta chains were read from a single sample in a study of T-cell reconstitution after alpha-beta-depleted transplantation in children. TCRdb recomputed calls from the PCR reads with MiXCR, one row per CDR3 protein. The data hold roughly 790,000 distinct CDR3 sequences, with about 15% observed a single time. Sequencing used PBMCs, mostly from graft donor cells, obtained 360 days after TCRalphabeta/CD19-depleted stem cell transplant. These receptors all come from a male patient aged 10 to 17 who had a stem cell transplant for acute lymphoblastic leukemia, so the T cells may come from the graft donor. Both conserved end residues are part of each CDR3. D genes are given only for firm matches. Where a row states a size, it is once, few, many or the class of an expanded clone; other rows omit it.

D gene	CDR3 length	clone size	V gene	J gene	CDR3 protein	CDR3 DNA
.	13	.	TRBV6-6	TRBJ2-7	CASGYRTDYEQYF	TGTGCCAGCGGTTACCGGACTGATTACGAGCAGTACTTC
.	13	few	TRBV7-9	TRBJ2-7	CASRLTGYHEQYF	TGTGCCAGCAGATTAACAGGGTACCACGAGCAGTACTTC
.	15	.	TRBV6-1	TRBJ1-1	CASSGQGPLGTEAFF	TGTGCCAGCAGTGGGCAGGGGCCTCTGGGGACTGAAGCTTTCTTT
TRBD1	14	.	TRBV12-3/TRBV12-4	TRBJ2-7	CASTHRGLSYEQYF	TGTGCCAGCACACACAGGGGGTTGAGCTACGAGCAGTACTTC
TRBD1	13	few	TRBV6-1	TRBJ2-3	CASSQTGGDTQYF	TGTGCCAGCAGTCAGACAGGGGGCGATACGCAGTATTTT
TRBD2	19	.	TRBV6-5	TRBJ2-3	CASSYSSSGGVPGTDTQYF	TGTGCCAGCAGTTACTCGAGCAGCGGGGGGGTCCCCGGCACAGATACGCAGTATTTT
.	14	many	TRBV10-2	TRBJ2-2	CASSDRRNTGELFF	TGCGCCAGCAGTGATCGGAGAAACACCGGGGAGCTGTTTTTT
.	10	few	TRBV21-1	TRBJ1-6	CASGLSPLHF	TGTGCCAGCGGCCTTTCACCCCTCCACTTT
TRBD2	17	.	TRBV12-3/TRBV12-4	TRBJ2-5	CASSKRGTSGEQETQYF	TGTGCCAGCAGTAAAAGGGGGACTAGCGGGGAACAAGAGACCCAGTACTTC
.	16	few	TRBV25-1	TRBJ2-1	CASSESQASSYNEQFF	TGTGCCAGCAGTGAATCCCAGGCGTCCTCCTACAATGAGCAGTTCTTC
TRBD1	15	few	TRBV6-1	TRBJ2-4	CASSVPGQGLNIQYF	TGTGCCAGCAGTGTACCGGGACAGGGCCTAAACATTCAGTACTTC
TRBD2	17	.	TRBV7-8	TRBJ2-1	CASRPLLAPLSYNEQFF	TGTGCCAGCAGACCCTTACTAGCGCCCCTCTCCTACAATGAGCAGTTCTTC
TRBD2	15	many	TRBV5-1	TRBJ2-1	CASSPGLAQYNEQFF	TGCGCCAGCAGCCCGGGACTAGCGCAATACAATGAGCAGTTCTTC
.	12	once	TRBV29-1	TRBJ2-7	CSVRGTAYEQYF	TGCAGCGTTCGCGGGACAGCCTACGAGCAGTACTTC
TRBD1	17	few	TRBV24-1	TRBJ2-1	CATSDAPGTGPVCEQFF	TGTGCCACCAGTGATGCACCCGGGACAGGGCCGGTCTGTGAGCAGTTCTTC
TRBD1	14	few	TRBV27	TRBJ1-2	CASSFWGQNYGYTF	TGTGCCAGCAGTTTTTGGGGACAGAACTATGGCTACACCTTC
TRBD1	15	.	TRBV4-1	TRBJ2-7	CASSHSGQGTYEQYF	TGCGCCAGCAGCCATTCGGGACAGGGGACCTACGAGCAGTACTTC
TRBD1	10	.	TRBV29-1	TRBJ1-2	CSADRVVYTF	TGCAGCGCGGACAGGGTAGTCTACACCTTC